These T cell receptor beta chains were read from a single sample in a study of blood T cells in healthy people across ages. Using its own MiXCR run on the 5' RACE reads, TCRdb lists one record per CDR3 protein. The table has hundreds of thousands of distinct CDR3 sequences, 49% seen once. Sample: blood. The source is a woman in her sixties in good health. CDR3s include the opening cysteine and the closing phenylalanine or tryptophan. The order of the fields is J gene, V gene, CDR3 protein.

>TRBJ2-7|TRBV5-1
CVSSFRAGEQYF
>TRBJ2-6|TRBV7-9
CASKKGANVLTF
>TRBJ1-1|TRBV29-1
CSVVVGIGTEAFF
>TRBJ2-5|TRBV7-2
CASSLGLALGEQYF
>TRBJ2-7|TRBV6-1
CASTRTAYEQYF
>TRBJ2-5|TRBV7-2
CASRPRGARGETQYF
>TRBJ1-2|TRBV24-1
CATSDFGGYGYTF
>TRBJ2-3|TRBV7-2
CASSLSMADTQYF
>TRBJ1-1|TRBV29-1
CSVANTGGREAFF
>.|TRBV5-1
CASSLVGNYEQYF
>TRBJ2-7|TRBV7-2
CASSLRGRTYEQYF
>TRBJ2-5|TRBV12-3/TRBV12-4
CASSLWGGETQYF
>TRBJ2-7|TRBV29-1
CSARDPGSYEQYF
>TRBJ1-2|TRBV7-3
CASSPRGRSYGYTF
>TRBJ1-3|TRBV5-1
CASSPAGTVSGNTIYF
>TRBJ2-6|TRBV6-2/TRBV6-3
CASSYDGSGANVLTF
>TRBJ2-4|TRBV7-9
CASSQPQGSNIQYF
>TRBJ2-7|TRBV4-1
CASSPDVGYEQYF
>TRBJ2-5|TRBV6-2/TRBV6-3
CASSYSMGKTQYF
>TRBJ1-6|TRBV20-1
CSAISFYKSPLHF
>.|TRBV20-1
CSARDFRRGETQYF
>TRBJ2-7|TRBV7-2
CASSTGRGEGPEQYF